This TCR beta chain stems from a study of T cells in Graves' hyperthyroidism and ophthalmopathy. Study background: Before treatment of any kind, peripheral blood was taken at initial diagnosis. Study-wide results and limits: Median prediction lead before ophthalmopathy onset was 6.5 months with the model. In blood, most of the thyroid clonotypes expanded above 0.001 were also present. In simple terms, a model built on 13 V-J features told ophthalmopathy apart from stable hyperthyroidism.

This CDR3 region has 15 residues. The V gene's germline CDR1 is SNHLY and CDR2 FYNNEI. V shed 4 bases, J shed 4 bases, and the junction held 4 bases outside the gene matches. This clonotype was picked up many times. Its antigen is not identified. Amplified TCR beta CDR3 regions came from RNA transcripts. The HTBI set primed first-round TCR CDR3 RT-PCR. TCRdb re-analysed the multiplex PCR reads in MiXCR, keeping a single row per CDR3 protein. The data contain about 200,000 distinct CDR3 sequences, roughly a sixth of them seen just once; the ten biggest clones take up roughly 50%. The V call is TRBV2, the J call TRBJ2-1; 10 bases agree with TRBD2. This receptor was identified in a woman aged 45-59 years with Graves' hyperthyroidism. Sequenced sample: blood. The CDR3 nucleotides are TGTGCCAGCAGTGTCAGGACTAGCGGATACAATGAGCAGTTCTTC. Its translation: CASSVRTSGYNEQFF.